This T cell receptor beta chain was identified in a study of T-cell reconstitution after alpha-beta-depleted transplantation in children. TCRbeta library preparation incorporated unique molecular identifiers. TCRdb fed the PCR reads into MiXCR, producing one record per CDR3 protein. Of around 250,000 distinct CDR3 sequences in the sample, 9.9% were seen once. The CDR3 runs 16 residues. With 1 base clipped from V and 2 bases from J, the junction kept 2 bases outside the gene matches. From germline, CDR1 is LGHNA and CDR2 YNFKEQ. V and J are TRBV4-2 and TRBJ2-3, with 11 bases that match TRBD2. Sequencing used PBMCs from the stem cell graft donor, obtained from the stem cell graft. The sequence was obtained from a human donor who donated a stem cell graft to a child with SCID. The DNA of the CDR3 is TGTGCCAGCAGCCAAGCTAGCGGGGGGAACACAGATACGCAGTATTTT. It translates to CASSQASGGNTDTQYF.